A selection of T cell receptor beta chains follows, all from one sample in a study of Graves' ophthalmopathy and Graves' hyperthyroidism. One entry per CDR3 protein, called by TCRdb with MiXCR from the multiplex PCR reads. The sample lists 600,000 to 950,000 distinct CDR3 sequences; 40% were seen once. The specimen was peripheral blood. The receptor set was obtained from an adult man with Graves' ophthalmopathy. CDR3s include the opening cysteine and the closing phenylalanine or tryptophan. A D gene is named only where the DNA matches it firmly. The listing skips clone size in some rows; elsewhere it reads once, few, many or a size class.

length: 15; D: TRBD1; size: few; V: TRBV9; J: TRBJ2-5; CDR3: CASSVEGTGVETQYF; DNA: TGTGCCAGCAGCGTAGAAGGGACAGGGGTGGAGACCCAGTACTTC
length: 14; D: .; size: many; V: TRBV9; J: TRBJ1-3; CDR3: CASSPIYGGNTIYF; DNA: TGTGCCAGCAGCCCGATCTACGGAGGAAACACCATATATTTT
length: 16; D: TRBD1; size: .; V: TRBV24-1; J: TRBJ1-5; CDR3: CATSDYRGTGDQPQHF; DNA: TGTGCCACCAGTGATTATCGAGGGACAGGGGATCAGCCCCAGCATTTT
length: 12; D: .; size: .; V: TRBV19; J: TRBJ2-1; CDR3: CASSIRGGEQFF; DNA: TGTGCCAGTAGTATCAGGGGGGGAGAGCAGTTCTTC
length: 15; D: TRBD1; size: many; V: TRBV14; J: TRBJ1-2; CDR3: CASSPLRDRGNGYTF; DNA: TGTGCCAGCAGCCCGCTCCGGGACAGGGGTAATGGCTACACCTTC
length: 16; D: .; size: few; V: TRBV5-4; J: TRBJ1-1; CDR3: CASSFFGGGLITEAFF; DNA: TGTGCCAGCAGCTTTTTCGGGGGTGGGCTAATTACTGAAGCTTTCTTT
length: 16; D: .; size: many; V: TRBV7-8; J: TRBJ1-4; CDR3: CASSLRPTGLNEKLFF; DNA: TGTGCCAGCAGCCTACGGCCGACAGGTCTAAATGAAAAACTGTTTTTT
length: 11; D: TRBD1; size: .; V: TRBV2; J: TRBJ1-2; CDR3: CASRYRGGNTF; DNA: TGTGCCAGCAGGTACAGGGGAGGAAACACCTTC
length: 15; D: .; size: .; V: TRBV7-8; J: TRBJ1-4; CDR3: CASRRWGPRDEKLFF; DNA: TGTGCCAGCCGCCGTTGGGGTCCGCGGGATGAAAAACTGTTTTTT
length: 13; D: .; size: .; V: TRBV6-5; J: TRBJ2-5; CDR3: CATLVGGQETQYF; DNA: TGTGCCACCTTAGTCGGGGGTCAAGAGACCCAGTACTTC
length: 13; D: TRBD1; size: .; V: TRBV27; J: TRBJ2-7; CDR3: CVSSDRGQYEQYF; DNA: TGTGTCAGCAGTGACAGGGGGCAATACGAGCAGTACTTC
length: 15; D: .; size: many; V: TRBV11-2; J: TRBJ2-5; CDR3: CASTRRGVEQETQYF; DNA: TGTGCCAGCACCCGCCGCGGGGTAGAGCAAGAGACCCAGTACTTC
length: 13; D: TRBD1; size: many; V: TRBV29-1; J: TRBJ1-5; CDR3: CSVEGQGGQPQHF; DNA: TGCAGCGTTGAGGGACAGGGCGGTCAGCCCCAGCATTTT
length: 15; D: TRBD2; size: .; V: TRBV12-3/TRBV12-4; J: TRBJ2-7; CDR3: CASSLKSGRGYEQYF; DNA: TGTGCCAGCAGTTTAAAAAGCGGGAGAGGCTACGAGCAGTACTTC
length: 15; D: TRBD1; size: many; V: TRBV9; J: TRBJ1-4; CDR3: CASSVNGQGTEKLFF; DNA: TGTGCCAGCAGCGTGAACGGACAGGGGACTGAAAAACTGTTTTTT
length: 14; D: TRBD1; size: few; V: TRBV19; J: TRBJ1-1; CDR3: CASSISQGVTEAFF; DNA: TGTGCCAGTAGTATTTCCCAGGGGGTCACTGAAGCTTTCTTT
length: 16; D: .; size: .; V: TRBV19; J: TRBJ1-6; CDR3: CASRPGQTEFNSPLHF; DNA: TGTGCCAGTAGACCCGGACAGACAGAGTTTAATTCACCCCTCCACTTT
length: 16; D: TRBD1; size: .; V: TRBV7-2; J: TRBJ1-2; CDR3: CAWSRTGTGGVYGYTF; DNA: TGTGCCTGGAGCCGAACCGGGACAGGGGGCGTCTATGGCTACACCTTC
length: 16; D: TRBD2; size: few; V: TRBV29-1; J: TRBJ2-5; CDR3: CSVEGTSGGNQETQYF; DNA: TGCAGCGTTGAGGGGACTAGCGGGGGGAACCAAGAGACCCAGTACTTC
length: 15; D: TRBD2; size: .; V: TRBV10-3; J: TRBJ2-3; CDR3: CAISVSGGSTDTQYF; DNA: TGTGCCATCAGTGTTAGCGGGGGCAGCACAGATACGCAGTATTTT